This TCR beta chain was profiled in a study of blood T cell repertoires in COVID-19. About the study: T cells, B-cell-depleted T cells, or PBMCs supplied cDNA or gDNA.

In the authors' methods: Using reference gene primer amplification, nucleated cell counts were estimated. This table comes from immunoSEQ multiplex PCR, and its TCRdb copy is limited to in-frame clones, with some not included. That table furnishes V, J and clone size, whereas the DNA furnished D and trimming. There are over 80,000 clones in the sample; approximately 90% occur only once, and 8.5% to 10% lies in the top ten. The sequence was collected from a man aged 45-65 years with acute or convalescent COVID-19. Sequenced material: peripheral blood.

The CDR3 region is CASSLSPTSGQETQYF. CDR3 DNA sequence: TGCGCCAGCAGCTTGTCCCCAACTAGCGGCCAAGAGACCCAGTACTTC. The J gene is TRBJ2-5, the V gene TRBV5-1; 8 positions match TRBD2. Germline CDR1 reads SGHRS; CDR2 reads YFSETQ. Germline trimming cut 1 base from V and 1 base from J; bases unmatched to any gene: 6. The CDR3 extends over 16 amino acids.